These T cell receptor beta chains were read from a single sample in a study of shared clonotypes between healthy human individuals. Libraries were prepared by immunoSEQ multiplex PCR; TCRdb keeps only in-frame clonotypes and omits some of them. Among hundreds of thousands of clones listed, 60% to 75% were seen once. Specimen: memory CD4+ T cells sorted from blood. The receptors here all came from a woman aged 30 to 39 in good health. Each CDR3 is given with its conserved first and last residue. The order of the fields is J gene, clone size, V gene, D gene, CDR3 DNA, CDR3 protein. D genes are given only for firm matches. Some rows have no size entry. The others give once, few or many, or a class for an expanded clone.

TRBJ1-1,-,TRBV7-3,-,TGTGCCAGCAGCTTAAGTCGGTCGAACACTGAAGCTTTCTTT,CASSLSRSNTEAFF
TRBJ2-1,-,TRBV5-1,-,TGCGCCAGCAGCTCCCGGGGCCACTCCAATGAGCAGTTCTTC,CASSSRGHSNEQFF
TRBJ1-1,-,TRBV2,-,TGTGCCAGCAGTGTCTCTGACAGGATCACTGAAGCTTTCTTT,CASSVSDRITEAFF
TRBJ2-2,-,TRBV19,-,TGTGCCAGTAGTAGAGCGGGACAGAGGAACACCGGGGAGCTGTTTTTT,CASSRAGQRNTGELFF
TRBJ1-3,few,TRBV9,-,TGTGCCAGCAGCGTAGCACTACGGGCCGGTTCTGGAAACACCATATATTTT,CASSVALRAGSGNTIYF
TRBJ2-1,many,TRBV27,-,TGTGCCAGCAGTTTAAGGGCGGGAAAGAACAATGAGCAGTTCTTC,CASSLRAGKNNEQFF
TRBJ2-1,-,TRBV18,-,TGTGCCAGCTCACGACCGGGACAAACCTACAATGAGCAGTTCTTC,CASSRPGQTYNEQFF
TRBJ2-7,-,TRBV28,-,TGTGCCAGCAGTTTTAATACTCGCGGCCCCGAGCAGTACTTC,CASSFNTRGPEQYF
TRBJ1-4,-,TRBV5-6,TRBD1,TGTGCCAGCAGCTGGGACAGCGAGAGTGAAAAACTGTTTTTT,CASSWDSESEKLFF
TRBJ2-3,-,TRBV15,TRBD2,TGTGCCACCAGCAGGGCCCGGACTAGCGGGAGATCAGATACGCAGTATTTT,CATSRARTSGRSDTQYF
TRBJ2-5,few,TRBV7-8,TRBD2,TGTGCCAGCAGCTCGGGACTACCTCGGGAGACCCAGTACTTC,CASSSGLPRETQYF
TRBJ2-1,once,TRBV6-4,-,TGTGCCAGCAGTGACGGAGAAGGGTCCTACAATGAGCAGTTCTTC,CASSDGEGSYNEQFF
TRBJ2-3,many,TRBV29-1,-,TGCAGCGTCCGACGAGAACTTACAGGGAGAGGGACAGATACGCAGTATTTT,CSVRRELTGRGTDTQYF
TRBJ2-7,-,TRBV2,TRBD2,TGTGCCAGCAGTGAACGGCTAGCGGGAGGGTACGAGCAGTACTTC,CASSERLAGGYEQYF
TRBJ2-4,many,TRBV11-2,-,TGTGCCAGCAGCCCGACTTCCCAAGGCCGGTACTTC,CASSPTSQGRYF
TRBJ2-7,-,TRBV21-1,-,TGTGCCAGCAGCAATGTAAGTAGCGGGAGTTTTGGCGAGCAGTACTTC,CASSNVSSGSFGEQYF
TRBJ1-1,many,TRBV30,-,TGTGCCTGGAGATCGAGGGTTTGGACTGAAGCTTTCTTT,CAWRSRVWTEAFF
TRBJ1-1,once,TRBV30,-,TGTGCCTGGAGAGCAACCCAGAACACTGAAGCTTTCTTT,CAWRATQNTEAFF
TRBJ2-1,-,TRBV7-6,TRBD2,TGTGCCAGCAGCTTAGCTTCGGGGACTAGCACGGAGGGTGAGCAGTTCTTC,CASSLASGTSTEGEQFF
TRBJ2-1,once,TRBV5-8,TRBD1,TGTGCCAGCAGTTACTCCGGGACAGTCTCCTACAATGAGCAGTTCTTC,CASSYSGTVSYNEQFF
TRBJ2-1,-,TRBV5-1,TRBD2,TGCGCCAGCAGCCCCACGAGCGGGGGGGGCATTAGCGGAGTGGGACCTTACAATGAGCAGTTCTTC,CASSPTSGGGISGVGPYNEQFF
TRBJ2-5,-,TRBV7-2,TRBD2,TGTGCCAGCAGCTTAGTCTTAGTGGGAGGGACTGAGACCCAGTACTTC,CASSLVLVGGTETQYF
TRBJ2-5,few,TRBV7-6,-,TGTGCCAGCAGCCCTCCCGGACTCCAAGGAGAGACCCAGTACTTC,CASSPPGLQGETQYF